The rows below give T cell receptor beta chains drawn from one sample of a study of blood T cell repertoires in COVID-19. TCRdb's table, derived via immunoSEQ multiplex PCR, lists solely in-frame clones and lacks some. The sample contains about 270,000 clones, more than 80% of which appear only once. The sequencing sample was made of PBMCs or T cells enriched from blood (not recorded which). Every receptor here comes from a woman under 30 who had recovered from COVID-19. Each CDR3 is given with its conserved first and last residue. Clone size is stated in some rows and not others, as once, few, many or a class when expanded.

TRBV7-9,.,TRBJ1-2,CASSSSRTGRGYTF
TRBV11-2,.,TRBJ2-7,CASSFTYEQYF
TRBV30,.,TRBJ1-5,CAWSWGSGQYSNQPQHF
TRBV12-3/TRBV12-4,.,TRBJ1-3,CASLSGSGNTIYF
TRBV3-1/TRBV3-2,.,TRBJ1-2,CASSQVQGIVGYTF
TRBV4-1,.,TRBJ1-4,CASSQVVVPPGEKLFF
TRBV6-1,.,TRBJ2-3,CASSEAPPGGPIDTQYF
TRBV12-3/TRBV12-4,once,TRBJ2-3,CASRLPVEDTQYF
TRBV19,.,TRBJ1-5,CASISQGGRNQPQHF
TRBV6-4,few,TRBJ2-3,CASSEGGGGDTQYF
TRBV5-4,.,TRBJ2-2,CASSLGAGGQIGELFF
TRBV4-2,few,TRBJ2-5,CASSQGSSGGGETQYF
TRBV12-3/TRBV12-4,.,TRBJ1-1,CASSLLGSTEAFF
TRBV6-2/TRBV6-3,.,TRBJ2-5,CASSTAGRRETQYF
TRBV5-4,few,TRBJ2-7,CASSLERGTMDEQYF
TRBV5-1,.,TRBJ2-3,CASSLGTLTSTDTQYF
TRBV19,.,TRBJ1-3,CATRELAGNTIYF
TRBV6-5,.,TRBJ1-1,CASSYVGADTEAFF
TRBV5-4,.,TRBJ2-5,CASSLPQGQETQYF
TRBV3-1/TRBV3-2,.,TRBJ2-1,CASSQQQNPRQFF